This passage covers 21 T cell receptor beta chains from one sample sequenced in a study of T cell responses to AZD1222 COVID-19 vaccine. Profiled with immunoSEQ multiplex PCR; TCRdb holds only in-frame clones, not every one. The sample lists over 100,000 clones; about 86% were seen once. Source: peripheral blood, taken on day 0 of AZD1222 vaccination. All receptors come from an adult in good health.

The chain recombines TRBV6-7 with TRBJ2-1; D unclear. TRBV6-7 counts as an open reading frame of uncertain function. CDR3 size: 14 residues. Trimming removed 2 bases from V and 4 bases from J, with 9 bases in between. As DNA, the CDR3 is TGTGCCAGCAGTTACAGTACAGATTACAATGAGCAGTTCTTC. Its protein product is CASSYSTDYNEQFF.

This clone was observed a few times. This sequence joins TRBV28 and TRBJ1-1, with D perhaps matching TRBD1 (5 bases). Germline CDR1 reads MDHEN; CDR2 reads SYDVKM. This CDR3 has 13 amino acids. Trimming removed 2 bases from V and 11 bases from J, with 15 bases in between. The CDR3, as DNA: TGTGCCAGCAGTTTAGTGCGGCCCAGGGAGGCTTTCTTT. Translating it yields CASSLVRPREAFF.

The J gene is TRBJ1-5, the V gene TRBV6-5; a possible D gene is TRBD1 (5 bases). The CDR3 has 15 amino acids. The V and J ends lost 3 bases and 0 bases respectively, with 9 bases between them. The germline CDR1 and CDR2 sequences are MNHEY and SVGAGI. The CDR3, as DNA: TGTGCCAGCAGTTATTCCAGGGATAGCAATCAGCCCCAGCATTTT. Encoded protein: CASSYSRDSNQPQHF.

The CDR3, as DNA: TGTGCCAGCAGTTTATCCAGGGACAGTGAAGCTTTCTTT. Protein: CASSLSRDSEAFF. The rearrangement uses TRBV28 and TRBJ1-1; 7 positions agree with TRBD1. The CDR3 consists of 13 residues. CDR1 MDHEN and CDR2 SYDVKM come from the germline V gene. J lost 7 bases, V lost 1 base, and 3 bases had no gene match.

The DNA of the CDR3 is TGTGCCAGCAGTTCGACGGTGAATAACTATGGCTACACCTTC. Translating gives CASSSTVNNYGYTF. The J gene is TRBJ1-2, the V gene TRBV28, with D unresolved. Trimming took off 4 bases at V and 1 base at J, with 10 bases between the two ends. CDR1 MDHEN and CDR2 SYDVKM come from the germline V gene. The CDR3 spans 14 residues.

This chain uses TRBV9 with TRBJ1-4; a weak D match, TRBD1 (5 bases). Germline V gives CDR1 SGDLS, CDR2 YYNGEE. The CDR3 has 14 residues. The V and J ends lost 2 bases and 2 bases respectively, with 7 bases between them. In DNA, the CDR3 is TGTGCCAGCAGCGTCCGGGACACTAATGAAAAACTGTTTTTT. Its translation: CASSVRDTNEKLFF.

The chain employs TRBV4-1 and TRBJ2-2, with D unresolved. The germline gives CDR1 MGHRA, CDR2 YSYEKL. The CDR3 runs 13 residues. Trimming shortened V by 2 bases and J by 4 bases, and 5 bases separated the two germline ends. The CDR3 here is CASSQTTTGELFF. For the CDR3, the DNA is TGCGCCAGCAGCCAAACCACCACCGGGGAGCTGTTTTTT.

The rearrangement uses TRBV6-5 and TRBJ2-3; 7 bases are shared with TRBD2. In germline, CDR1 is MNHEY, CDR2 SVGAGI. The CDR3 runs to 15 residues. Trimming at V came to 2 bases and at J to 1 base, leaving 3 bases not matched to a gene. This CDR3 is CASSYRGGGTDTQYF. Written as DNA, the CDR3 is TGTGCCAGCAGTTACAGGGGAGGGGGCACAGATACGCAGTATTTT.

The CDR3 is CASSIELSTDTQYF. DNA of the CDR3: TGTGCCAGTAGTATAGAGCTTTCGACAGATACGCAGTATTTT. V is TRBV19 and J is TRBJ2-3, with D hard to call. The CDR3 is made up of 14 amino acids. CDR1 and CDR2 (germline): LNHDA, SQIVND (reference sequence). V shed 0 bases and J shed 3 bases, with 7 bases lying between them.

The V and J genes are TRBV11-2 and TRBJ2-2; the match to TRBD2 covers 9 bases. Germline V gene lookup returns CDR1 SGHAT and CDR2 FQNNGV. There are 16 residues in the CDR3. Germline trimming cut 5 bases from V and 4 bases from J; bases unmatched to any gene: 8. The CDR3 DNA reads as TGTGCCAGCAGCCCTCGGACTAGCGCGTTCACCGGGGAGCTGTTTTTT. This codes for CASSPRTSAFTGELFF.

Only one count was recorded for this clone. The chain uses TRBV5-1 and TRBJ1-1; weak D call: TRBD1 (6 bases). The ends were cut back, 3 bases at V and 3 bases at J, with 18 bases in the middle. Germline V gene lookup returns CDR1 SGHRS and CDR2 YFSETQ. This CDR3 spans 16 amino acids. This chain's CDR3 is CASSSLFEGEYTEAFF. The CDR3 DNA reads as TGCGCCAGCAGCTCTCTTTTCGAGGGGGAGTACACTGAAGCTTTCTTT.

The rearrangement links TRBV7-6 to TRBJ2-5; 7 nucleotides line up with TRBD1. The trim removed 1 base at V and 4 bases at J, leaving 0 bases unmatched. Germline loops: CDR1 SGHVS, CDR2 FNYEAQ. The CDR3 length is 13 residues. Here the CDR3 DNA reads TGTGCCAGCAGCTTAGGGACAGGAGAGACCCAGTACTTC. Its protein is CASSLGTGETQYF.

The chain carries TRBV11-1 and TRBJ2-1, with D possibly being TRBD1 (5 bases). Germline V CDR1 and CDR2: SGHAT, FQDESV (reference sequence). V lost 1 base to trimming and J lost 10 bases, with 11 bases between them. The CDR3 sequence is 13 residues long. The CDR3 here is CASSLVQAEEQFF. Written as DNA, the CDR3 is TGTGCCAGCAGCTTAGTACAGGCGGAAGAGCAGTTCTTC.

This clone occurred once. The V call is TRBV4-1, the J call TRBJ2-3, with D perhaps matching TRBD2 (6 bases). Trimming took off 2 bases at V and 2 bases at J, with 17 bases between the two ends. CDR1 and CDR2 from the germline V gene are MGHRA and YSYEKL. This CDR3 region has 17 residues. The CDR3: CASSQRHRAGNTDTQYF. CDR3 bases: TGCGCCAGCAGCCAACGACACCGGGCGGGGAACACAGATACGCAGTATTTT.

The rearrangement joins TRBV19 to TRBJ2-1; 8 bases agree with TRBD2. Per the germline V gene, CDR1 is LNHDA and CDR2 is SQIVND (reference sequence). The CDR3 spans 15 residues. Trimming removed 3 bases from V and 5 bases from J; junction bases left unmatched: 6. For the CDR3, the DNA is TGTGCCAGTAGTATCAGCGGGAGCGCACACAATGAGCAGTTCTTC. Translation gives CASSISGSAHNEQFF.

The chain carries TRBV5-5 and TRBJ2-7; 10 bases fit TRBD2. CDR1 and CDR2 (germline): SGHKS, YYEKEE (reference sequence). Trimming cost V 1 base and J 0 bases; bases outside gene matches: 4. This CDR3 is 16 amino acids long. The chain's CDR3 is CASSLLAGVSSYEQYF. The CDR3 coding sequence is TGTGCCAGCAGCTTGCTAGCGGGGGTGTCCTCCTACGAGCAGTACTTC.

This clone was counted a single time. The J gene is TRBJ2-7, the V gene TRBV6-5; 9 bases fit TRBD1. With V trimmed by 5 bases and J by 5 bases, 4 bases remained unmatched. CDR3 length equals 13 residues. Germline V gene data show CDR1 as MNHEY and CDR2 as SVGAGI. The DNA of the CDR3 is TGTGCCAGCAGTAGACAGGGGGGGGACGAGCAGTACTTC. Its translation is CASSRQGGDEQYF.

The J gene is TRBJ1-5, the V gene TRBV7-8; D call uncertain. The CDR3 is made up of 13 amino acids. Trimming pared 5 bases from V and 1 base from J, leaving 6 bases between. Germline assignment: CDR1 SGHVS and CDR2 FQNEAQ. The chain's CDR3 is CASSLVSNQPQHF. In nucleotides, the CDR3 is TGTGCCAGCAGCCTGGTGAGCAATCAGCCCCAGCATTTT.

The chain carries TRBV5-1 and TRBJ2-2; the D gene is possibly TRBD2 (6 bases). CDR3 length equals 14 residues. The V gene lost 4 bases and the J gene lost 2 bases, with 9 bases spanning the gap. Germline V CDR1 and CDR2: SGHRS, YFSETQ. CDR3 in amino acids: CASSLSGNTGELFF. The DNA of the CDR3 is TGCGCCAGCAGCCTTAGCGGTAACACCGGGGAGCTGTTTTTT.

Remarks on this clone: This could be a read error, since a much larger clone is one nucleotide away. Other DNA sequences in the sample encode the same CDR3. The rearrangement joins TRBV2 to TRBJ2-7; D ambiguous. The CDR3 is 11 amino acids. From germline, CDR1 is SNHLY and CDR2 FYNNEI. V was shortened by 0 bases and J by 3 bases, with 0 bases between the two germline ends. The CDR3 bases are TGTGCCAGCAGTGAAGCCTACGAGCAGTACTTC. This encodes CASSEAYEQYF.

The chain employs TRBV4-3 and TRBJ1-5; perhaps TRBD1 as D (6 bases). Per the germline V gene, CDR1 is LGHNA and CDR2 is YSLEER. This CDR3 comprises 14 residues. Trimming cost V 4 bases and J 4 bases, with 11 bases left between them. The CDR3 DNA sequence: TGCGCCAGCAGCCTTAGACAGGATAATCAGCCCCAGCATTTT. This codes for CASSLRQDNQPQHF.